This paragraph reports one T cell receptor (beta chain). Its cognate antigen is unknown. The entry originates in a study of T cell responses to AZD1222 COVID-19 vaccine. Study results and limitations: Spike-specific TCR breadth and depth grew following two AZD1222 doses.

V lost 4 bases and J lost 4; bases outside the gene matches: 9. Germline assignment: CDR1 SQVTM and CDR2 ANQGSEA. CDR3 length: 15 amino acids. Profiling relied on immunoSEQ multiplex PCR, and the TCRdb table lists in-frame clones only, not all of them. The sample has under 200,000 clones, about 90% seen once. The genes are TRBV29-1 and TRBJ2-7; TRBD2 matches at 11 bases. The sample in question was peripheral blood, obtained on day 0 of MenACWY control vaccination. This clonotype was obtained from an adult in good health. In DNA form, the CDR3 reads TGCAGCGTTGGCGCTAGCGGGAGGAGGGGGTACGAGCAGTACTTC. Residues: CSVGASGRRGYEQYF.